This T cell receptor beta chain was identified in a study of response to subunit inactivated influenza vaccine. Study-level points and caveats: Each seasonal influenza vaccination, the authors suggested, recruits few new T cells.

Trimming pared 4 bases from V and 5 bases from J, leaving 11 bases between. Germline-derived CDR1 and CDR2 are SGHTA and FQGNSA. The CDR3 consists of 13 residues. As for this clonotype: What it binds is unknown.

TCRdb re-called the RT-PCR reads through MiXCR, storing one row per CDR3 protein. This table has 750,000 to 850,000 distinct CDR3 sequences, around 20% appearing once. The material sequenced was PBMCs from blood, taken 5 to 6 days after vaccination. The TCR comes from a man aged 50-60 years who received an inactivated influenza vaccine. The chain joins TRBV7-2 to TRBJ2-5; D is unclear. The CDR3 reads CASSSQNPETQYF. CDR3 nucleotides: TGTGCCAGCAGCTCTCAGAACCCGGAGACCCAGTACTTC.